The present T cell receptor (beta chain) was sequenced within a study of shared clonotypes between healthy human individuals. Study background: Plates per donor: three CD4 naive, three CD4 memory, two CD8 naive, one CD8 memory.

V lost 5 bases and J lost 5; bases outside the gene matches: 9. CDR3 size: 14 residues. Germline V CDR1 and CDR2: SGHDT, YYEEEE. Terminally differentiated effector memory CD45RA+ cells were excluded from the naive CD8 cells, which were CD45RO-negative and positively selected for CCR7. Recent vaccinations or acute infections were absent in the healthy HIV-negative adult donors. Assay: immunoSEQ multiplex PCR; the TCRdb copy retains only in-frame clones and omits some. The sample carries around 2,000,000 clones, approximately 94% recorded once. Sample: naive CD8+ T cells sorted from blood. The V gene is TRBV5-6, the J gene TRBJ2-5; 7 bases align to TRBD1. This receptor was taken from a man between 18 and 29 years old in good health. CDR3 in amino acids: CASRLGQVEETQYF. Here the CDR3 DNA reads TGTGCCAGCAGGCTAGGACAGGTCGAGGAGACCCAGTACTTC.